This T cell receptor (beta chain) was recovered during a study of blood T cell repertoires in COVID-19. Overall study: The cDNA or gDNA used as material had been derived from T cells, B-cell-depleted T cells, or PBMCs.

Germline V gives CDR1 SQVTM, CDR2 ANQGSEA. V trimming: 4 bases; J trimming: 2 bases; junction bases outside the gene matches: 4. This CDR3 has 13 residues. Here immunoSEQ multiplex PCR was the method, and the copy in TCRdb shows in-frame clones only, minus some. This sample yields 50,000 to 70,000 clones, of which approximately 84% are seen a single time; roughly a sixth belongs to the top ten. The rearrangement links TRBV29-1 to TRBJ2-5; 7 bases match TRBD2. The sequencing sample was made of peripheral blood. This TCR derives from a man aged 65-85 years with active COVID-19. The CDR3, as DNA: TGCAGCGTTGTAGCGGGTTTTCAAGAGACCCAGTACTTC. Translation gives CSVVAGFQETQYF.